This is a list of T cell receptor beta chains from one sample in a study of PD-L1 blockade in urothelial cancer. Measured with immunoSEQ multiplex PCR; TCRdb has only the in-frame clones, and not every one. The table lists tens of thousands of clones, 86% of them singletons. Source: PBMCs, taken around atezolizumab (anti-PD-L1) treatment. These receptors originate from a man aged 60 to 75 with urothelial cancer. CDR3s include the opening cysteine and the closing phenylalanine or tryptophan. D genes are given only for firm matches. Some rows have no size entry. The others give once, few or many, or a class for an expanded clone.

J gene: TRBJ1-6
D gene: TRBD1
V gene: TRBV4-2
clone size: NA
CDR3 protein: CASSQAQGDNSPLHF

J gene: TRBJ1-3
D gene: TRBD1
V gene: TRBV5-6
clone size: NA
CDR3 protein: CASSPGTGSLDTIYF

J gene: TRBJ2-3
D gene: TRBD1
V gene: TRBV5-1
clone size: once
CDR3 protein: CASSLGTETDTQYF

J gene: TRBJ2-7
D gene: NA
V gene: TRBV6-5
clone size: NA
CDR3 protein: CASSYRLRGEQYF

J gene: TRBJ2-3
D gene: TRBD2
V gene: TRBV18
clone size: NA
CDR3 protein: CASSPSLAGDTDTQYF

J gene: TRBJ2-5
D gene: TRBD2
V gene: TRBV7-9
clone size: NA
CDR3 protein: CASSLRGGGGALQETQYF

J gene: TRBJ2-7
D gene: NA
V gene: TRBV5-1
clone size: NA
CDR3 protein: CASSWLDSLGEQYF

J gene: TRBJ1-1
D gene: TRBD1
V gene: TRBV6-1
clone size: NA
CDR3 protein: CASSVQGRHTEAFF

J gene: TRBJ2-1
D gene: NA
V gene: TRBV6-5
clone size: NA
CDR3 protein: CASSTGLSYNEQFF

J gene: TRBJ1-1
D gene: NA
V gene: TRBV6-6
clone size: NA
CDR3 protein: CAIRGGVSINTEAFF

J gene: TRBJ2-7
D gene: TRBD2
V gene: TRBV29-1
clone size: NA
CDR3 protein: CSVEVLNRTSGEKFSYEQYF

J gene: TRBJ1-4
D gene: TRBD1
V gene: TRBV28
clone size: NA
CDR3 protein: CASSLNRGPTGEKLFF

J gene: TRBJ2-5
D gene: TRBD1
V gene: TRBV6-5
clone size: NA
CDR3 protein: CASIGTGLQETQYF

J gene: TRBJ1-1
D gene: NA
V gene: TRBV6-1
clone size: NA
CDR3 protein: CASSEESIVMNTEAFF

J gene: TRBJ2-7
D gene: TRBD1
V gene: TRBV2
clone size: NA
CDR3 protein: CASSPGTGPSQDYEQYF

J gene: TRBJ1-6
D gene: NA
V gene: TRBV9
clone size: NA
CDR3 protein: CASSVATGVNSPLHF

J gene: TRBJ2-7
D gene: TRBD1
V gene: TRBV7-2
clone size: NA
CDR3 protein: CASSPDRGLYEQYF

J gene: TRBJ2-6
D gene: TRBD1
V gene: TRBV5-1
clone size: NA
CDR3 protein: CASGRDRGSGANVLTF

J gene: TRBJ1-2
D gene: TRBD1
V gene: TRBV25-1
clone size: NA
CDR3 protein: CASSHLDGDRGYGYTF

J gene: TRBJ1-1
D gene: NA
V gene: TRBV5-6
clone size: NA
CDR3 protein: CASSFDRNTEAFF

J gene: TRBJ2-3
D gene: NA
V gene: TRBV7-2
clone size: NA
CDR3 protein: CASSLGLPGTDTQYF

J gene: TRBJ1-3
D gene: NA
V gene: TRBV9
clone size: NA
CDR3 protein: CASSRGGSGNTIYF

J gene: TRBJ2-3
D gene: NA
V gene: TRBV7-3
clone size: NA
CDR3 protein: CASSLNLGGTDTQYF

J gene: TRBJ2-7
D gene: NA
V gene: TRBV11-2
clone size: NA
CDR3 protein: CASSLRAGGTYEQYF

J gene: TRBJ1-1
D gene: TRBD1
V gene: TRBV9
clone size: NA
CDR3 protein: CASSVTGSNTEAFF

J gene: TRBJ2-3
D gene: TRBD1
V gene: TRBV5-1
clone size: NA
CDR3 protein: CASSQPGTELGDTQYF

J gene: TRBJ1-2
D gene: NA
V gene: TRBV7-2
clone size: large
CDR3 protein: CASSLGSSRGDGYTF

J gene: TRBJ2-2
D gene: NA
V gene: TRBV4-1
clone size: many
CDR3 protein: CASSQVVTTNTGELFF

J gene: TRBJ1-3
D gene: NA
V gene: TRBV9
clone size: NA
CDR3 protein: CASSPPEEGGSGNTIYF

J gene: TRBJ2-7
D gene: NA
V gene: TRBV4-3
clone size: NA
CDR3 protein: CASSPGVTLLYEQYF

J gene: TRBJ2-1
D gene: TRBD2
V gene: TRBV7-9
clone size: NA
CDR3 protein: CASSPGLARNEQFF

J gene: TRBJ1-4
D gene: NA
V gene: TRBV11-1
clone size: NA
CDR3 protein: CASSEYTATNEKLFF

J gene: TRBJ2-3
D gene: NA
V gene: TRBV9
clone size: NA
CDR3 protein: CASSVAGSSTDTQYF

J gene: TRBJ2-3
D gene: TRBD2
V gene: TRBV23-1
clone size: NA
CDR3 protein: CASSQSDCGGDGTDTQYF

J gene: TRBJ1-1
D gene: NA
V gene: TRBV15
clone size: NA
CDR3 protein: CATSSGFEAFF

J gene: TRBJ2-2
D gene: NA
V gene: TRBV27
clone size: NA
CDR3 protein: CASMLGAGELFF

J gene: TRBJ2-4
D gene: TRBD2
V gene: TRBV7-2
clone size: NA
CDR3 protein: CASSETSGAKNIQYF

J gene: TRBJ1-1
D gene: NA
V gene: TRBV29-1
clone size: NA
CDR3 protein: CSVGGEGRGGNTEAFF

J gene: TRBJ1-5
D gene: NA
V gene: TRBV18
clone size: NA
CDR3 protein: CASSPAGVYSNQPQHF

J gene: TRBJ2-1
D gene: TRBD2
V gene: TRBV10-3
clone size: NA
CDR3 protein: CAISEPGTSGHEQFF

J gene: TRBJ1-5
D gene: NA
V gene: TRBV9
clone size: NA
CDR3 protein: CASSVGAGGNQPQHF

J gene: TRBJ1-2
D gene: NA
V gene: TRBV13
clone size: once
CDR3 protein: CASSQQGSNYGYTF

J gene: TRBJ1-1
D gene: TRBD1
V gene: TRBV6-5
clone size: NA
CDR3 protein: CASRDRGNTEAFF

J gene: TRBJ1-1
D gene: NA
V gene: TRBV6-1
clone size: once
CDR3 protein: CASRETRPTEAFF

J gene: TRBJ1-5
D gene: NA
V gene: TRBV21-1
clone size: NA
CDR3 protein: CASTPTGEGRWEYSNQPQHF

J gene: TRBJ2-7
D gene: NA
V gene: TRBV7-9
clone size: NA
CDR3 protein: CASSLHGDSYEQYF

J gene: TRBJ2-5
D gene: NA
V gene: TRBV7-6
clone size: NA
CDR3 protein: CASRQAQGRQETQYF

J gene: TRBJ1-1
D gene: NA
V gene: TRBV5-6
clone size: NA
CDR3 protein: CASSFSRMNTEAFF

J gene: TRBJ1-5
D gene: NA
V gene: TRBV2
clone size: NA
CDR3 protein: CASSGTPWGSRQHF

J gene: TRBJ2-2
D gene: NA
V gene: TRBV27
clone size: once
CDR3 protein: CASSPYRAVTGELFF